This entry concerns a single TCR beta chain. The CDR3 is 16 residues long. Per the germline V gene, CDR1 is MGHDK and CDR2 is SYGVNS. With V trimmed by 3 bases and J by 0 bases, 7 bases remained unmatched. This record belongs to a study of T cells in Graves' hyperthyroidism and ophthalmopathy. It was RNA transcripts that yielded the amplified TCR beta CDR3 regions. A set of HTBI primers served as the primers for a first-round RT-PCR of the TCR CDR3. TCRdb ran MiXCR on the multiplex PCR reads and lists one entry per CDR3 protein. The table has around 97,000 distinct CDR3 sequences, 40% to 50% seen once; the top ten hold under 30%.

Sequencing input: blood. The rearrangement uses TRBV25-1 and TRBJ2-7; 8 bases fit TRBD2. The receptor was isolated from a man in his forties with Graves' hyperthyroidism. The CDR3, as DNA: TGTGCCAGCAGTGATTACGGGGGGGCAGTCTCCTACGAGCAGTACTTC. This sequence encodes CASSDYGGAVSYEQYF.